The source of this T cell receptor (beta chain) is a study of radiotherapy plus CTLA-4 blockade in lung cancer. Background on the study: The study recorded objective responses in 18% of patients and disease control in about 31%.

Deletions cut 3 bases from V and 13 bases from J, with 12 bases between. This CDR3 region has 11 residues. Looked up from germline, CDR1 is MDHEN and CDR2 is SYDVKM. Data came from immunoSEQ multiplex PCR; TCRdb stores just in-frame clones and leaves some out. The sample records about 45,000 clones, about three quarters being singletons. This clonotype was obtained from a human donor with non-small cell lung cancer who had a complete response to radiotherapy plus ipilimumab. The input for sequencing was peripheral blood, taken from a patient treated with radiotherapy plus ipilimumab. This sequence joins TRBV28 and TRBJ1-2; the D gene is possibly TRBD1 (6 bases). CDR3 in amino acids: CASSFFQGTTF. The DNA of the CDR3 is TGTGCCAGCAGTTTCTTCCAGGGGACCACCTTC.